This note documents a single T cell receptor beta chain sequence. This clone appeared a single time. Its cognate antigen has yet to be identified. Base qualities are not provided; no much larger clone lies one nucleotide away. The CDR3 regions of human TCRbeta chains were subjected to immunosequencing. Per the source publication's procedure: TCRs in the repertoires were compared against a reference library of SARS-CoV-2-specific TCRs that had been generated with the MIRA antigen-specificity platform. Breadth was defined as the fraction of unique TCRs that were SARS-CoV-2-associated, and depth was defined as the fraction of total T cells that were SARS-CoV-2-associated. Using the MIRA data, every spike-specific TCR was mapped to the spike region that the TCR reacted to and assigned to either a CD4 or a CD8 class. Log10-transformed breadth and depth values were compared by one-way ANOVA with Sidak's multiple comparisons tests. The clones in this table, taken by TCRdb from immuneACCESS, are in-frame only. Not every clone is retained; where verified, under half of the shortfall comes from an unresolved V gene, and the cause of the rest is unknown. V and J calls plus clone size are reproduced from that table; the DNA served to infer D and trimming. For this sample there are approximately 120,000 clones; approximately 88% appear just once. Clones ranked in the top ten supply more than 10% of the sample.

The data are from a study of T cell responses to AZD1222 COVID-19 vaccine (dated by TCRdb to the early 2020s). In terms of the full investigation: TCR sequencing covered fewer than 250 trial participants: 200 to 220 given two doses of AZD1222 and 26 given two doses of MenACWY control vaccine. Trial participants were enrolled by age into subgroups of 18-55, 56-69 and 70-plus years, and about 150, 27 and 61 TCR-sequenced participants, respectively, were included in these subgroups.

Trimming takes 1 base from V and 2 bases from J, and the germline ends sit 9 bases apart. CDR1 and CDR2 (SGHTA, FQGNSA) derive from the germline V gene. The CDR3 runs 15 amino acids, cysteine and phenylalanine included. Left in the record is the CDR3 DNA by itself, 45 bases read in frame from the first base. The time point label corresponds to: baseline before first vaccination. The meaning of the sample's treatment or condition label: meningococcal conjugate vaccine given as trial control. Vaccinee samples came from UK trials COV001 and COV002, including a single-blind randomized controlled phase 2/3 trial of AZD1222 (ChAdOx1 nCoV-19) in healthy adults. For TCRbeta chain sequencing, PBMC samples were collected from trial participants at day 0 and at day 28 after the second dose. Overall study results and their limits: The whole spike protein was spanned by vaccine-associated CD4 TCRs, and dominant responses were seen in regions 160-218 and 743-854. Because no day 14 peak-response samples were available, repertoires were characterized only after the peak T cell response. Reportedly, close to half of the unique spike-specific TCRs recognized epitopes lying outside the regions that are mutated in the B.1.351 and B.1.1.7 variants. In the small 56-69-year group, the increase in depth fell short of significance, most likely because of low power. Spike-specific TCR breadth and depth rose significantly after two AZD1222 doses compared with day 0 and with MenACWY recipients. Conclusions about previously exposed vaccinees are limited because only six or seven AZD1222 recipients were SARS-CoV-2 seropositive at baseline. Most participants were white British and females outnumbered males, and the authors suggested that clonal diversity may have been underestimated.

The sequenced sample was peripheral blood, obtained on day 0 of MenACWY control vaccination. The chain is assembled from TRBV7-2 and TRBJ1-3; a tentative D call is TRBD1 (5 bases match). The sequence was collected from an adult in good health. The nucleotides are TGTGCCAGCAGCTTAGTCAGGGCGACTGGAAACACCATATATTTT. This yields the protein CASSLVRATGNTIYF.